One T cell receptor (beta chain) is described in this entry. Its antigen is unknown. Autopsy tissues included GI tract, liver, skin and lymphoid organs. These data belong to a study of tissue T cells after allogeneic stem cell transplantation. Notes on the study in general: In patients and mice, blood and spleen missed much of tissue repertoire. Shared clones across patients were few; motif clustering revealed tissue-specific shared signatures.

Method: immunoSEQ multiplex PCR; TCRdb's copy keeps in-frame clones and lacks some. The table shows approximately 12,000 clones, with around 70% occurring only once. Germline lookup yields CDR1 SEHNR and CDR2 FQNEAQ (reference sequence). The CDR3 runs to 18 residues. With V trimmed by 1 base and J by 2 bases, 11 bases remained unmatched. The chain couples TRBV7-9 to TRBJ1-5; 7 nucleotides line up with TRBD1. The TCR comes from a woman between 18 and 49 years old with breast cancer. The sequencing here drew on tissue from the right colon, taken at autopsy. This chain's CDR3 is CASSLGSTGLEGNQPQHF. The CDR3 coding sequence is TGTGCCAGCAGCTTAGGGTCGACAGGGCTTGAGGGCAATCAGCCCCAGCATTTT. Complete variable domain (other parts from reference TRBV7-9 and TRBJ1-5): DTGVSQNPRHKITKRGQNVTFRCDPISEHNRLYWYRQTLGQGPEFLTYFQNEAQLEKSRLLSDRFSAERPKGSFSTLEIQRTEQGDSAMYLCASSLGSTGLEGNQPQHFGDGTRLSIL.